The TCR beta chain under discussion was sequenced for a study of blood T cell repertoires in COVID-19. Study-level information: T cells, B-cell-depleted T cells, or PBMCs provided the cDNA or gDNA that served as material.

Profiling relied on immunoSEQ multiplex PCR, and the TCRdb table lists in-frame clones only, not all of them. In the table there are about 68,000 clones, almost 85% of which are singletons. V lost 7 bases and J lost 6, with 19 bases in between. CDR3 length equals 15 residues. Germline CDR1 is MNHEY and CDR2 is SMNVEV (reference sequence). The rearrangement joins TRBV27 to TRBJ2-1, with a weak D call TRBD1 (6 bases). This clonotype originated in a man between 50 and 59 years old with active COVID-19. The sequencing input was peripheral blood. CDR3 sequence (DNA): TGTGCCAGCACCAACGGCGGAAAAGGGGGCAATGAGCAGTTCTTC. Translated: CASTNGGKGGNEQFF.